These 29 T cell receptor beta chains originate from one sample sequenced in a study of cytomegalovirus exposure and HLA in healthy donors. Primers for the PCR totalled 60 Vbeta and 13 Jbeta. Assay used: immunoSEQ multiplex PCR; TCRdb lists only in-frame clones, some missing. The data contain roughly 150,000 clones, roughly 64% of them seen just once; the ten biggest clones take up about 3%. Source material: PBMCs. Receptor source: a woman younger than 45 in good health and CMV-seropositive.

This clone has a handful of counts. The V and J genes are TRBV7-3 and TRBJ2-7; 8 positions match TRBD2. This CDR3 contains 14 residues. J was trimmed by 3 bases and V by 5 bases; bases with no gene match: 6. Germline V lookup: CDR1 SGHTA, CDR2 FQGTGA. The CDR3 DNA follows: TGTGCCAGCAGCCCAGGCGGGGGGAGCTACGAGCAGTACTTC. It encodes CASSPGGGSYEQYF.

This chain joins TRBV5-1 and TRBJ2-2; 8 positions agree with TRBD1. This CDR3 is built from 14 residues. With 7 bases clipped from V and 4 bases from J, the junction kept 6 bases outside the gene matches. Germline lookup yields CDR1 SGHRS and CDR2 YFSETQ. CDR3 nucleotide sequence: TGCGCCAGCGAGATAACAGGGGGCACCGGGGAGCTGTTTTTT. Its translation: CASEITGGTGELFF.

This chain connects TRBV30 to TRBJ1-2; D uncertain. The germline V gene encodes CDR1 GTSNPN and CDR2 SVGIG (reference sequence). V lost 3 bases, J lost 4 bases, and 9 bases lay in between. The CDR3 has 12 residues. CDR3 sequence: CAWRARLYGYTF. DNA of the CDR3: TGTGCCTGGAGGGCTAGGCTCTATGGCTACACCTTC.

The V gene is TRBV11-2, the J gene TRBJ2-7; TRBD2 agrees at 7 bases. CDR3 size: 15 residues. The V gene end was trimmed by 5 bases and the J gene end by 0 bases; junction bases not matched to a gene: 7. Per the germline V gene, CDR1 is SGHAT and CDR2 is FQNNGV. The CDR3: CASSISGDTSYEQYF. The CDR3 DNA is TGTGCCAGCAGCATAAGCGGGGATACCTCCTACGAGCAGTACTTC.

V and J are TRBV12-2 and TRBJ2-3; TRBD2, as called in the table, went unchecked against the DNA. TRBV12-2 counts as a pseudogene. The CDR3 loop spans 14 amino acids. The CDR3: CASSRRGAVDTQYF. The CDR3 DNA reads TGTGCAAGTTCCCGGCGGGGGGCGGTAGATACGCAGTATTTT.

The chain is built from TRBV7-3 and TRBJ1-1; D unresolved. With 5 bases removed from V and 11 bases from J, the gap between germline ends came to 18 bases. The CDR3 runs to 13 residues. Germline V lookup: CDR1 SGHTA, CDR2 FQGTGA. CDR3 DNA sequence: TGTGCCAGCAGCCCCAGGCATCCGGAGGACGCTTTCTTT. Its translation is CASSPRHPEDAFF.

This clone was seen once. The rearrangement uses TRBV7-8 and TRBJ2-1; D gene unclear. The CDR3 has 17 amino acids. CDR1 and CDR2 from the germline V gene are SGHVS and FQNEAQ. Trimming pared 1 base from V and 0 bases from J, leaving 13 bases between. This CDR3 is CASSLGSQASSYNEQFF. The CDR3 region has the DNA TGTGCCAGCAGCTTAGGAAGTCAGGCGAGCTCCTACAATGAGCAGTTCTTC. Looking up the rest from reference TRBV7-8 and TRBJ2-1 gives the full variable domain: GAGVSQSPRYKVAKRGQDVALRCDPISGHVSLFWYQQALGQGPEFLTYFQNEAQLDKSGLPSDRFFAERPEGSVSTLKIQRTQQEDSAVYLCASSLGSQASSYNEQFFGPGTRLTVL.

The chain joins TRBV29-1 to TRBJ2-5; 7 bases match TRBD1. TRBJ2-7 explains the end of the DNA better; the J call may be wrong. CDR1 and CDR2 (germline): SQVTM, ANQGSEA. The CDR3 totals 12 residues. CDR3 loop: CSVDRSRGEQYF. The CDR3 nucleotides are TGCAGCGTGGACAGGAGTAGGGGCGAGCAGTACTTC.

The CDR3 protein is CASSYGGDRGYGYTF. CDR3 nucleotides: TGCGCCAGCAGTTATGGAGGGGACAGGGGCTATGGCTACACCTTC. The chain links TRBV5-1 to TRBJ1-2; 10 bases match TRBD1. Germline lookup yields CDR1 SGHRS and CDR2 YFSETQ. V lost 5 bases and J lost 4; bases outside the gene matches: 8. The CDR3 spans 15 residues.

This clone has only one observation. The chain uses TRBV6-1 and TRBJ2-7, with 11 bases matching TRBD2. Losses at the gene ends were 6 bases for V and 2 bases for J; bases not matched to a gene: 3. The CDR3 extends over 14 amino acids. The germline CDR1 and CDR2 sequences are MNHNS and SASEGT. The CDR3 loop reads CASRGTSGAYEQYF. DNA for the CDR3: TGTGCCAGCAGGGGGACTAGCGGAGCCTACGAGCAGTACTTC.

The chain couples TRBV7-9 to TRBJ2-1; unclear D gene. The CDR3 extends over 14 amino acids. V lost 5 bases to trimming and J lost 8 bases, with 16 bases between them. The germline gives CDR1 SEHNR, CDR2 FQNEAQ (reference sequence). DNA for the CDR3: TGTGCCAGCAGCAACCTAAATTCAGCGTATGAGCAGTTCTTC. Its protein is CASSNLNSAYEQFF. Combining the CDR3 with reference TRBV7-9 and TRBJ2-1 gives the whole variable domain DTGVSQNPRHKITKRGQNVTFRCDPISEHNRLYWYRQTLGQGPEFLTYFQNEAQLEKSRLLSDRFSAERPKGSFSTLEIQRTEQGDSAMYLCASSNLNSAYEQFFGPGTRLTVL.

This clone was found once. The DNA of the CDR3 is TGTGCCAGCAGCGCGACTAGCGGGGCAGCAGATACGCAGTATTTT. This translates into CASSATSGAADTQYF. The chain couples TRBV7-3 to TRBJ2-3; 11 bases align to TRBD2. Germline CDR1 and CDR2: SGHTA and FQGTGA. This CDR3 comprises 15 residues. Trimming cost V 5 bases and J 4 bases; bases outside gene matches: 5.

The chain has TRBV7-8 and TRBJ1-1, with 7 nucleotides matching TRBD1. There are 15 residues in the CDR3. Germline V gives CDR1 SGHVS, CDR2 FQNEAQ. J lost 2 bases, V lost 5 bases, and 8 bases had no gene match. DNA for the CDR3: TGTGCCAGCAGCCTTAACAGGGGAGGTAACACTGAAGCTTTCTTT. Translation: CASSLNRGGNTEAFF. The variable domain in full, completed from reference TRBV7-8 and TRBJ1-1, reads GAGVSQSPRYKVAKRGQDVALRCDPISGHVSLFWYQQALGQGPEFLTYFQNEAQLDKSGLPSDRFFAERPEGSVSTLKIQRTQQEDSAVYLCASSLNRGGNTEAFFGQGTRLTVV.

The chain recombines TRBV5-6 with TRBJ2-2; 7 positions agree with TRBD2. J lost 5 bases, V lost 2 bases, and 9 bases had no gene match. CDR1 and CDR2 from the germline V gene are SGHDT and YYEEEE. The CDR3 extends over 16 amino acids. CDR3 DNA: TGTGCCAGCAGCTTCGCGGGCGGGAGAAAAACCGGGGAGCTGTTTTTT. Residues: CASSFAGGRKTGELFF.

This clone was seen a few times. The chain joins TRBV5-6 to TRBJ2-3, with 8 bases identical to TRBD1. CDR3 length: 14 residues. Germline V lookup: CDR1 SGHDT, CDR2 YYEEEE. Unmatched junction bases numbered 5, after V lost 6 bases and J lost 2 bases. The CDR3 is CASTMDRDTDTQYF. The CDR3 region has the DNA TGTGCCAGCACCATGGACAGGGACACAGATACGCAGTATTTT.

This clone was seen only a few times. This sequence joins TRBV1 and TRBJ2-5; the table's D call TRBD2 went unverified against the DNA. TRBV1 is a recognized pseudogene. The CDR3 extends over 16 amino acids. This CDR3 is CTSSQEKRGVQETQYF. The DNA of the CDR3 is TGCACCAGCAGCCAAGAAAAGCGGGGGGTCCAAGAGACCCAGTACTTC.

J is TRBJ1-2 and V is TRBV7-2, with D perhaps matching TRBD1 (5 bases). From germline, CDR1 is SGHTA and CDR2 FQGNSA. CDR3 size: 15 residues. V shed 1 base and J shed 2 bases, with 11 bases lying between them. CDR3 loop: CASSLEIQGNYGYTF. CDR3 coding DNA: TGTGCCAGCAGCTTAGAGATCCAGGGAAACTATGGCTACACCTTC. The whole variable domain, filled in from reference TRBV7-2 and TRBJ1-2, reads GAGVSQSPSNKVTEKGKDVELRCDPISGHTALYWYRQSLGQGLEFLIYFQGNSAPDKSGLPSDRFSAERTGGSVSTLTIQRTQQEDSAVYLCASSLEIQGNYGYTFGSGTRLTVV.

This clone has just a few counts. V usage is TRBV5-6 and J usage is TRBJ2-7; 8 bases agree with TRBD2. V was pared by 4 bases and J by 6 bases, with 12 bases of the junction left unmatched. The CDR3 is 15 residues long. Germline V gene sequence: CDR1 SGHDT, CDR2 YYEEEE. CDR3 sequence (DNA): TGTGCCAGCAGCCCGCTCAGCGGGAGAGGCGGCGAGCAGTACTTC. Residues: CASSPLSGRGGEQYF.

The chain employs TRBV29-1 and TRBJ1-1; possibly TRBD1 for D (5 bases). Germline V lookup: CDR1 SQVTM, CDR2 ANQGSEA. V lost 8 bases and J lost 4, with 17 bases in between. CDR3 size: 13 residues. The CDR3 is CSTRQTGGTEAFF. The CDR3, as DNA: TGCAGCACAAGACAGACGGGTGGCACTGAAGCTTTCTTT. Full variable domain (remainder filled in from reference TRBV29-1 and TRBJ1-1): SAVISQKPSRDICQRGTSLTIQCQVDSQVTMMFWYRQQPGQSLTLIATANQGSEATYESGFVIDKFPISRPNLTFSTLTVSNMSPEDSSIYLCSTRQTGGTEAFFGQGTRLTVV.

The CDR3 here is CASSFFQGGYGYTF. The CDR3 nucleotides read TGTGCCAGCAGTTTTTTTCAGGGGGGCTATGGCTACACCTTC. The genes are TRBV27 and TRBJ1-2; TRBD1 matches 7 bases. The CDR3 runs to 14 residues. The V segment lost 3 bases and the J segment 4 bases; nucleotides outside the gene matches: 5. Germline V gene sequence: CDR1 MNHEY, CDR2 SMNVEV (reference sequence).

This rearrangement joins TRBV4-1 to TRBJ2-5, with a weak D call TRBD1 (5 bases). V was shortened by 0 bases and J by 4 bases, with 15 bases between the two germline ends. CDR3 length equals 16 residues. From germline, CDR1 is MGHRA and CDR2 YSYEKL. CDR3 in DNA: TGCGCCAGCAGCCAAGAACTCCAGGGAAGGAGAGAGACCCAGTACTTC. As protein: CASSQELQGRRETQYF.

V is TRBV2 and J is TRBJ2-7; 7 bases align to TRBD1. There are 12 residues in the CDR3. The J segment lost 4 bases and the V segment lost 7 bases, leaving 4 bases of the junction unmatched. CDR1 and CDR2 from the germline V gene are SNHLY and FYNNEI. CDR3 loop: CASNHRGYEQYF. The CDR3 coding sequence is TGTGCCAGCAATCACAGGGGTTACGAGCAGTACTTC. The whole variable domain, remainder taken from reference TRBV2 and TRBJ2-7, is EPEVTQTPSHQVTQMGQEVILRCVPISNHLYFYWYRQILGQKVEFLVSFYNNEISEKSEIFDDQFSVERPDGSNFTLKIRSTKLEDSAMYFCASNHRGYEQYFGPGTRLTVT.

J is TRBJ2-1 and V is TRBV5-4, with D tentatively TRBD2 (6 bases). Trimming took off 5 bases at V and 0 bases at J, with 12 bases between the two ends. Germline V gene lookup returns CDR1 SGHNT and CDR2 YYREEE (reference sequence). The CDR3 spans 15 residues. The CDR3 coding sequence is TGTGCCAGCAGACGTAGCGGAAGCTCCTACAATGAGCAGTTCTTC. As protein: CASRRSGSSYNEQFF.

The chain uses TRBV6-1 and TRBJ1-4; D might be TRBD1 (5 bases). The CDR3 is 13 residues long. Per germline, CDR1 MNHNS and CDR2 SASEGT. Between the trimmed V and J ends, which lost 6 bases and 8 bases, there was a span of 13 bases. CDR3 nucleotide sequence: TGTGCCAGCAGGAGCTCGGGGGGGGAAAAACTGTTTTTT. This sequence encodes CASRSSGGEKLFF.

The chain employs TRBV23-1 and TRBJ2-5, with TRBD2 matching 9 bases. TRBV23-1 is recorded as an ORF, its role being uncertain. The CDR3 totals 19 residues. Trimming removed 6 bases from V and 3 bases from J; junction bases left unmatched: 20. CDR3 sequence (DNA): TGCGCCAGCAGACAACCTTACCAAACCGGGGCGGGAGGGGAAGAGACCCAGTACTTC. This translates into CASRQPYQTGAGGEETQYF.

In this sample, this clone turned up a few times. The chain is built from TRBV18 and TRBJ2-4, with D possibly being TRBD1 (5 bases). This CDR3 is built from 13 residues. V shed 3 bases and J shed 9 bases, with 12 bases lying between them. Germline values: CDR1 KGHSH, CDR2 LQKENI. DNA for the CDR3: TGTGCCAGCTCACCGAAGGGGTATGGCATTCAGTACTTC. Protein product: CASSPKGYGIQYF.

The chain links TRBV4-1 to TRBJ2-5; D uncertain. The CDR3 is 15 residues long. V was shortened by 1 base and J by 1 base, with 10 bases between the two germline ends. Germline CDR1 reads MGHRA; CDR2 reads YSYEKL. CDR3 DNA: TGCGCCAGCAGCCAAGGTATCAGATCCCAAGAGACCCAGTACTTC. Amino acids: CASSQGIRSQETQYF.

The rearrangement links TRBV29-1 to TRBJ2-1, with D tentatively TRBD2 (6 bases). In germline, CDR1 is SQVTM, CDR2 ANQGSEA. The CDR3 is 15 residues long. The V and J ends lost 7 bases and 0 bases respectively, with 16 bases between them. In DNA, the CDR3 is TGCAGCGCGCGACCTAGCGCCTTCTCCTACAATGAGCAGTTCTTC. It translates to CSARPSAFSYNEQFF.

This clone was observed a single time. The chain combines TRBV27 with TRBJ2-1; tentatively, D is TRBD2 (6 bases). Trimming removed 2 bases from V and 4 bases from J, with 9 bases in between. Germline V CDR1 and CDR2: MNHEY, SMNVEV (reference sequence). The CDR3 extends over 14 amino acids. The CDR3: CASSLGAGYNEQFF. CDR3 bases: TGTGCCAGCAGTTTAGGTGCGGGATACAATGAGCAGTTCTTC.